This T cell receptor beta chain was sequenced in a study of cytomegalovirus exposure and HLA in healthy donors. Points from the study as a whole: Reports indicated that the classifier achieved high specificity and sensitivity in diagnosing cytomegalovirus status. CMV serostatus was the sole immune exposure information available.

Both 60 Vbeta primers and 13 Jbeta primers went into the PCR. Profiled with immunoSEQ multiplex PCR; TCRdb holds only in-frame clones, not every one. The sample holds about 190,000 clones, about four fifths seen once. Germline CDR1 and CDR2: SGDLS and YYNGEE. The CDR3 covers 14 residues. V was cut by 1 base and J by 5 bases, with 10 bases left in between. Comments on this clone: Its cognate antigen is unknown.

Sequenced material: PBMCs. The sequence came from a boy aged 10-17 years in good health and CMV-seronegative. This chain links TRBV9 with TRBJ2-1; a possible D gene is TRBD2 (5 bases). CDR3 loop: CASSVFDGDNEQFF. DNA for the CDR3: TGTGCCAGCAGCGTATTCGACGGGGACAATGAGCAGTTCTTC.